The 14 T cell receptor beta chains in this list originate from one sample, sequenced in a study of human T cells and chemical hapten exposure (dated by TCRdb to the early 2020s). This sample's time point label indicates: patch test 3, about 24 weeks after DPC sensitization. This sample's treatment or condition label indicates: therapeutic diphenylcyclopropenone sensitization with weekly scalp DPC. The library was obtained by RACE. TCRdb names NextSeq 500 as the instrument used. The raw public reads went through TCRdb reprocessing: fastp at Q25, MiXCR clone calling, in-frame beta chains kept. Every distinct CDR3 protein forms one entry, paired with its most common genes and DNA. This sample gives 50,000 or so distinct CDR3 sequences in total; approximately 9.9% of them show up just once. 16% of the sample belongs to the ten largest clones. Sequenced material: whole blood, taken in connection with sensitization to the hapten diphenylcyclopropenone (DPC). These TCRs come from a woman aged 40 to 55 with alopecia areata. Some clones in this sample may be carry-over from other donors' samples.

The chain recombines TRBV7-3 with TRBJ2-1; D gene ambiguous. Germline values: CDR1 SGHTA, CDR2 FQGTGA. V lost 2 bases and J lost 0, with 5 bases in between. The CDR3 spans 14 residues. The CDR3 region has the DNA TGTGCCAGCAGCTTACTAGGCTCCTACAATGAGCAGTTCTTC. The encoded protein is CASSLLGSYNEQFF. Full variable domain (rest looked up from reference TRBV7-3 and TRBJ2-1): GAGVSQTPSNKVTEKGKYVELRCDPISGHTALYWYRQSLGQGPEFLIYFQGTGAADDSGLPNDRFFAVRPEGSVSTLKIQRTERGDSAVYLCASSLLGSYNEQFFGPGTRLTVL.

The CDR3, as DNA: TGCAGTGCTCCAGACAGGACCTACGAGCAGTACTTC. It encodes CSAPDRTYEQYF. The chain employs TRBV20-1 and TRBJ2-7; a possible D gene is TRBD1 (6 bases). From germline, CDR1 is DFQATT and CDR2 SNEGSKA (reference sequence). This CDR3 comprises 12 residues. The V end lost 5 bases, the J end lost 2 bases, and 10 bases lay between the germline ends.

The sample holds a few counts of this clonotype. The junction departs from the called germline gene at one end, perhaps through a read error. This chain joins TRBV28 and TRBJ2-4; tentative D call: TRBD1 (5 bases). This CDR3 has 13 amino acids. Germline V gene sequence: CDR1 MDHEN, CDR2 SYDVKM. In DNA form, the CDR3 reads TGTGCCAGCAGTTTAGGCCAGGGTCCCCCGGCGGACTTC. Translation: CASSLGQGPPADF. Full variable domain (missing parts from reference TRBV28 and TRBJ2-4): DVKVTQSSRYLVKRTGEKVFLECVQDMDHENMFWYRQDPGLGLRLIYFSYDVKMKEKGDIPEGYSVSREKKERFSLILESASTNQTSMYLCASSLGQGPPADFGAGTRLSVL.

Ten or more counts support this clonotype. The chain is built from TRBV2 and TRBJ2-5; D is ambiguous. The germline V and J ends were trimmed by 7 bases and 4 bases, with 16 bases remaining between them. The CDR3 length is 14 residues. Germline V gives CDR1 SNHLY, CDR2 FYNNEI. The CDR3 DNA reads as TGTGCCAGCACCCCCAACGCGGACGGAGAGACCCAGTACTTC. Its protein is CASTPNADGETQYF.

In its sample, this clonotype was seen a few times. This chain uses TRBV9 with TRBJ2-3; 8 nucleotides align to TRBD2. The germline V gene encodes CDR1 SGDLS and CDR2 YYNGEE. The CDR3 loop spans 15 amino acids. V dropped 0 bases and J dropped 3; count of bases not matched to a gene: 3. The CDR3 DNA sequence: TGTGCCAGCAGCGTAGGCGGGGGGCAAACAGATACGCAGTATTTT. It specifies CASSVGGGQTDTQYF.

Ten or more counts support this clonotype. The rearrangement links TRBV6-5 to TRBJ1-1; 10 nucleotides line up with TRBD1. Germline trimming cut 0 bases from V and 9 bases from J; bases unmatched to any gene: 4. The germline CDR1 and CDR2 sequences are MNHEY and SVGAGI. The CDR3 length is 14 residues. In DNA form, the CDR3 reads TGTGCCAGCAGTTACTCGGGACAGGGGAATAAAGCTTTCTTT. Its translation: CASSYSGQGNKAFF.

The rearrangement joins TRBV7-7 to TRBJ2-7, with 8 positions matching TRBD1. J gave up 5 bases and V 2 bases, and 2 bases lay outside the gene matches. CDR1 is SSHAT, CDR2 FNYEAQ, per germline (reference sequence). CDR3 length: 13 amino acids. CDR3 sequence: CASSLSGGNEQYF. CDR3 DNA sequence: TGTGCCAGCAGCTTATCAGGGGGCAACGAGCAGTACTTC. Filled out from reference TRBV7-7 and TRBJ2-7, the complete variable domain reads GAGVSQSPRYKVTKRGQDVTLRCDPISSHATLYWYQQALGQGPEFLTYFNYEAQPDKSGLPSDRFSAERPEGSISTLTIQRTEQRDSAMYRCASSLSGGNEQYFGPGTRLTVT.

This clonotype was seen more than once but under ten times. The chain employs TRBV29-1 and TRBJ2-1; 8 bases align to TRBD2. Germline CDR1 reads SQVTM; CDR2 reads ANQGSEA. This CDR3 is 15 amino acids long. Losses at the gene ends were 7 bases for V and 5 bases for J; bases not matched to a gene: 13. In DNA form, the CDR3 reads TGCAGCGCTACTACCGGGACTAGGACAAACAATGAGCAGTTCTTC. Its protein is CSATTGTRTNNEQFF.

Many counts were recorded for this clonotype. The chain couples TRBV7-6 to TRBJ1-1; D remains unclear. V was clipped by 4 bases and J by 5 bases, with 8 bases between them. There are 12 residues in the CDR3. The germline gives CDR1 SGHVS, CDR2 FNYEAQ. The CDR3 DNA reads as TGTGCCAGCAGCTCCGGTGGGACTGAAGCTTTCTTT. Translated: CASSSGGTEAFF.

There are many counts of this clonotype. The chain has TRBV4-3 and TRBJ1-4; possible D gene TRBD1, 5 bases. CDR1 and CDR2 from the germline V gene are LGHNA and YSLEER. The V end was cut by 0 bases, the J end by 5 bases, with 16 bases between. The CDR3 loop spans 17 amino acids. The CDR3 nucleotides are TGCGCCAGCAGCCAAGATGGGCAGGGCACAGAGAATGAAAAACTGTTTTTT. Translated, it gives CASSQDGQGTENEKLFF.

The chain combines TRBV12-3 or TRBV12-4 with TRBJ2-7, with D maybe TRBD1 (7 bases). The CDR3 contains 16 residues. Trimming removed 8 bases at V and 4 bases at J, with 24 bases between. The CDR3 sequence: CASHQGGGLKSYEQYF. DNA of the CDR3: TGTGCCAGCCACCAGGGGGGCGGACTAAAATCGTACGAGCAGTACTTC.

This clonotype was found a few times. The J gene is TRBJ2-1, the V gene TRBV20-1; a possible D gene is TRBD2 (6 bases). Trimming shortened V by 6 bases and J by 1 base, and 16 bases separated the two germline ends. This CDR3 region has 15 residues. Germline V gene lookup returns CDR1 DFQATT and CDR2 SNEGSKA (reference sequence). The CDR3 spells CSAEGTVVSYNEQFF. The CDR3 coding sequence is TGCAGTGCCGAAGGGACTGTTGTGTCCTACAATGAGCAGTTCTTC.

The CDR3 DNA sequence: TGTGCCAGCAGCTTAGCCGGGATCACAGATACGCAGTATTTT. Protein: CASSLAGITDTQYF. This chain uses TRBV11-2 with TRBJ2-3; possibly TRBD2 for D (5 bases). The CDR3 extends over 14 amino acids. V dropped 1 base and J dropped 2 bases, with 7 bases sitting between them. CDR1 is SGHAT, CDR2 FQNNGV, per germline.

This clonotype has a count of ten or more. The gene calls are TRBV7-2 and TRBJ2-3; D not certain. V lost 1 base and J lost 1, with 9 bases in between. The CDR3 covers 15 residues. The germline CDR1 and CDR2 sequences are SGHTA and FQGNSA. The CDR3 nucleotides read TGTGCCAGCAGCTTAGGGTCGGCAGGCACAGATACGCAGTATTTT. It translates to CASSLGSAGTDTQYF. Variable domain in full (rest from reference TRBV7-2 and TRBJ2-3): GAGVSQSPSNKVTEKGKDVELRCDPISGHTALYWYRQSLGQGLEFLIYFQGNSAPDKSGLPSDRFSAERTGGSVSTLTIQRTQQEDSAVYLCASSLGSAGTDTQYFGPGTRLTVL.